The 7 T cell receptor beta chains presented below share a single source sample, sequenced in a study of blood T cells in healthy people across ages. A J-beta primer mix and a sample-barcoded 5' primer were used in a second PCR of roughly 6 to 12 cycles. TCRdb reprocessed the 5' RACE reads with MiXCR, giving one entry per CDR3 protein. The table records some 1.5 million distinct CDR3 sequences, roughly 43% of them present only once. The sequencing sample was made of blood. The source of these receptors is a woman aged 18-29 years in good health.

The CDR3 DNA follows: TGCAGTGCTAGAGAGTTAGGGGACAGTTACAATGAGCAGTTCTTC. It yields the protein CSARELGDSYNEQFF. The chain employs TRBV20-1 and TRBJ2-1; 7 bases match TRBD1. The CDR3 is made up of 15 amino acids. The J segment lost 4 bases and the V segment lost 0 bases, leaving 6 bases of the junction unmatched. Germline loops: CDR1 DFQATT, CDR2 SNEGSKA (reference sequence).

This clonotype was seen more than once but under ten times. This sequence joins TRBV20-1 and TRBJ1-3, with D unclear. Germline V gives CDR1 DFQATT, CDR2 SNEGSKA (reference sequence). The CDR3 has 14 residues. The V end lost 6 bases, the J end lost 0 bases, and 12 bases lay between the germline ends. The CDR3 nucleotides read TGCAGTGCGCCTGGGGTGGACTCTGGAAACACCATATATTTT. Translating gives CSAPGVDSGNTIYF.

The CDR3 loop reads CASSGAVGYEQYF. In DNA form, the CDR3 reads TGTGCCAGCAGTGGGGCAGTAGGATACGAGCAGTACTTC. The chain couples TRBV6-2 or TRBV6-3 to TRBJ2-7; TRBD1 might be the D (5 bases). From germline, CDR1 is MNHEY and CDR2 SVGEGT. Trimming cost V 5 bases and J 4 bases, with 12 bases left between them. The CDR3 loop spans 13 amino acids.

The CDR3 region is CASSKLPGAREQYF. DNA for the CDR3: TGTGCCAGCAGTAAACTCCCAGGAGCTCGCGAGCAGTACTTC. This chain links TRBV6-2 or TRBV6-3 with TRBJ2-7; no firm D call. V lost 5 bases, J lost 6 bases, and 17 bases lay in between. Germline V gives CDR1 MNHEY, CDR2 SVGEGT. CDR3 length equals 14 residues.

This clonotype appeared a few times. The chain is built from TRBV27 and TRBJ2-3, with D perhaps matching TRBD2 (5 bases). Germline assignment: CDR1 MNHEY and CDR2 SMNVEV (reference sequence). This CDR3 is 17 amino acids long. The ends were cut back, 1 base at V and 1 base at J, with 15 bases in the middle. CDR3 region: CASSLFWERTRTDTQYF. The CDR3 region has the DNA TGTGCCAGCAGTTTATTCTGGGAGCGGACCCGCACAGATACGCAGTATTTT.

Only a few counts were recorded for this clonotype. This chain links TRBV5-5 with TRBJ2-3, with 8 bases that match TRBD1. Trimming at V came to 0 bases and at J to 2 bases, leaving 5 bases not matched to a gene. Looked up from germline, CDR1 is SGHKS and CDR2 is YYEKEE (reference sequence). The CDR3 loop spans 16 amino acids. This CDR3 reads CASSLGGQGPTDTQYF. The CDR3 DNA reads TGTGCCAGCAGCTTGGGCGGACAGGGTCCCACAGATACGCAGTATTTT.

DNA for the CDR3: TGCGCCAGCAGCCAAGATTCGATGGGAGCGGGGGCTTTCTTT. Translation gives CASSQDSMGAGAFF. The chain carries TRBV4-1 and TRBJ1-1; D remains ambiguous. There are 14 residues in the CDR3. The germline V gene has CDR1 MGHRA and CDR2 YSYEKL. Trimming shortened V by 0 bases and J by 11 bases, and 16 bases separated the two germline ends.